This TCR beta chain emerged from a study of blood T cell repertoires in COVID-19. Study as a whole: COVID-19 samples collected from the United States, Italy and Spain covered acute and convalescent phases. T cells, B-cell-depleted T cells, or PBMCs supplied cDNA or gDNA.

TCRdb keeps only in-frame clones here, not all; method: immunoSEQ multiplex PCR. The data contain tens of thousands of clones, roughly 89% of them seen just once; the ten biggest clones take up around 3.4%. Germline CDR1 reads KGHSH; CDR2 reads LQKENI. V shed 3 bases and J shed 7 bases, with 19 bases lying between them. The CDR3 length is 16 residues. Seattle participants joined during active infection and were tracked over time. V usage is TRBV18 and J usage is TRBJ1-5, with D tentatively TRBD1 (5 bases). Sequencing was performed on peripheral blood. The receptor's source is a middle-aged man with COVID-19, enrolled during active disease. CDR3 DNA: TGTGCCAGCTCACCTCCAGCCCAGGGCTTGTGGCAGCCCCAGCATTTT. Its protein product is CASSPPAQGLWQPQHF. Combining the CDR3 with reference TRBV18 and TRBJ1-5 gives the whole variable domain NAGVMQNPRHLVRRRGQEARLRCSPMKGHSHVYWYRQLPEEGLKFMVYLQKENIIDESGMPKERFSAEFPKEGPSILRIQQVVRGDSAAYFCASSPPAQGLWQPQHFGDGTRLSIL.